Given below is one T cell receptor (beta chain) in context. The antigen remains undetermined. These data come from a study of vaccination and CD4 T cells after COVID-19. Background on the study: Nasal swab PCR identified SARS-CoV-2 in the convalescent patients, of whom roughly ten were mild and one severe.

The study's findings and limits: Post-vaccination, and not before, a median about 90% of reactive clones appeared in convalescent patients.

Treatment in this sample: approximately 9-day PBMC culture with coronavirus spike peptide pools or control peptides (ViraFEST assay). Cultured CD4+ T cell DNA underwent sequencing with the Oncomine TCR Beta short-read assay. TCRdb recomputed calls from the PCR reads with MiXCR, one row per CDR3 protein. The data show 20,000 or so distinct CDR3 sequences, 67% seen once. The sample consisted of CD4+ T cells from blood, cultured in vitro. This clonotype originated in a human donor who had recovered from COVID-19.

CDR3 loop: CASSPDGNTIYF. CDR3 coding DNA: TGTGCCAGCTCACCCGATGGAAACACCATATATTTT. The gene calls are TRBV18 and TRBJ1-3; D ambiguous. CDR1 is KGHSH and CDR2 is LQKENI in the germline V gene. The CDR3 is made up of 12 amino acids. V lost 3 bases and J 3 bases, leaving 3 bases between the germline ends.